This entry lists 21 T cell receptor beta chains sequenced from one sample in a study of T cell repertoires in cytomegalovirus infection. TCRdb reanalysed the reads using MiXCR and keeps one entry per CDR3 protein. The profile shows roughly 230,000 distinct CDR3 sequences, about 18% of them singletons. The sequenced sample consisted of CD8+ T cells from PBMCs. The source of these receptors is a human donor in good health (CMV status not recorded). Some clones in this sample may be carry-over from other donors' samples.

This clonotype has more than one count but fewer than ten. This chain joins TRBV5-6 and TRBJ2-2; 8 bases align to TRBD1. V dropped 2 bases and J dropped 0; count of bases not matched to a gene: 3. The CDR3 has 16 residues. Germline V gives CDR1 SGHDT, CDR2 YYEEEE. DNA of the CDR3: TGTGCCAGCAGCTTAATGACAGGGGCGAACACCGGGGAGCTGTTTTTT. Translated: CASSLMTGANTGELFF. Filled out from reference TRBV5-6 and TRBJ2-2, the complete variable domain reads DAGVTQSPTHLIKTRGQQVTLRCSPKSGHDTVSWYQQALGQGPQFIFQYYEEEERQRGNFPDRFSGHQFPNYSSELNVNALLLGDSALYLCASSLMTGANTGELFFGEGSRLTVL.

In this sample, this clonotype turned up many times. This chain links TRBV7-2 with TRBJ2-1; possibly TRBD2 for D (6 bases). The V end lost 1 base, the J end lost 4 bases, and 17 bases lay between the germline ends. This CDR3 comprises 17 residues. CDR1 and CDR2 from the germline V gene are SGHTA and FQGNSA. CDR3 sequence reads: CASSLGDLVYGYNEQFF. The CDR3 nucleotides are TGTGCCAGCAGCTTAGGGGACTTAGTATACGGTTACAATGAGCAGTTCTTC. The full variable domain, rest sourced from reference TRBV7-2 and TRBJ2-1, is GAGVSQSPSNKVTEKGKDVELRCDPISGHTALYWYRQSLGQGLEFLIYFQGNSAPDKSGLPSDRFSAERTGGSVSTLTIQRTQQEDSAVYLCASSLGDLVYGYNEQFFGPGTRLTVL.

This clonotype was seen many times. The chain carries TRBV7-2 and TRBJ2-4; D possibly corresponds to TRBD2 (6 bases). This CDR3 has 18 residues. CDR1 and CDR2 from the germline V gene are SGHTA and FQGNSA. Trimming shortened V by 1 base and J by 0 bases, and 16 bases separated the two germline ends. The CDR3 protein is CASSLVRTGGLAKNIQYF. In DNA form, the CDR3 reads TGTGCCAGCAGCTTAGTAAGGACTGGGGGACTAGCCAAAAACATTCAGTACTTC.

Ten or more counts support this clonotype. The chain combines TRBV19 with TRBJ1-1, with 7 bases fitting TRBD1. The germline V gene has CDR1 LNHDA and CDR2 SQIVND (reference sequence). The CDR3 extends over 15 amino acids. The V and J ends lost 7 bases and 0 bases, in that order; junction bases with no gene match: 8. Written as DNA, the CDR3 is TGTGCCAGTACCTTGGGACAGCAACTGAACACTGAAGCTTTCTTT. It codes for CASTLGQQLNTEAFF. The variable domain in full, completed from reference TRBV19 and TRBJ1-1, reads DGGITQSPKYLFRKEGQNVTLSCEQNLNHDAMYWYRQDPGQGLRLIYYSQIVNDFQKGDIAEGYSVSREKKESFPLTVTSAQKNPTAFYLCASTLGQQLNTEAFFGQGTRLTVV.

The J gene is TRBJ2-3, the V gene TRBV14; D gene uncertain. The CDR3 is made up of 13 amino acids. V lost 2 bases and J 1 base, leaving 4 bases between the germline ends. Germline CDR1 is SGHDN and CDR2 is FVKESK. The CDR3 reads CASSQQRTDTQYF. The CDR3 bases are TGTGCCAGCAGCCAACAGCGCACAGATACGCAGTATTTT.

This clonotype was recorded many times. The gene calls are TRBV19 and TRBJ1-5; D remains unclear. The CDR3 extends over 18 amino acids. Trimming took 3 bases from V and 2 from J, leaving 20 bases between them. Germline loops: CDR1 LNHDA, CDR2 SQIVND (reference sequence). CDR3 sequence reads: CASSISRGVVRGNQPQHF. The CDR3 DNA is TGTGCCAGTAGTATTTCCCGTGGGGTCGTGCGGGGCAATCAGCCCCAGCATTTT.

Only a few counts were recorded for this clonotype. The V call is TRBV4-1, the J call TRBJ2-1; D is unclear. The CDR3 runs 15 residues. CDR1 is MGHRA and CDR2 is YSYEKL in the germline V gene. The V gene lost 4 bases and the J gene lost 2 bases, with 12 bases spanning the gap. For the CDR3, the DNA is TGCGCCAGCAGCCTAAAGAGTACGCCCTACAATGAGCAGTTCTTC. Amino acid sequence: CASSLKSTPYNEQFF.

This clonotype was counted ten times or more. This chain links TRBV28 with TRBJ1-4, with TRBD1 matching over 7 bases. V dropped 5 bases and J dropped 11; count of bases not matched to a gene: 14. CDR3 length: 15 amino acids. Germline assignment: CDR1 MDHEN and CDR2 SYDVKM. Here the CDR3 DNA reads TGTGCCAGCAGTCCCCCCCCAGACAGGGTCGGGAAACTGTTTTTT. Translated: CASSPPPDRVGKLFF.

The chain is built from TRBV11-2 and TRBJ2-5, with 8 positions matching TRBD2. V lost 4 bases to trimming and J lost 0 bases; unmatched junction nucleotides: 13. The CDR3 consists of 18 residues. Germline values: CDR1 SGHAT, CDR2 FQNNGV. The CDR3 DNA reads TGTGCCAGCAGCTACACGAGCGAGCGGGGGACGAACCAAGAGACCCAGTACTTC. The encoded protein is CASSYTSERGTNQETQYF.

This clonotype was seen ten or more times. The chain combines TRBV7-9 with TRBJ2-1, with unresolved D. V lost 4 bases to trimming and J lost 2 bases, with 15 bases between them. Germline V gene data show CDR1 as SEHNR and CDR2 as FQNEAQ (reference sequence). This CDR3 spans 16 amino acids. This CDR3 reads CASSSSNLGTYNEQFF. The DNA for the CDR3 is TGTGCCAGCAGCTCCTCAAACCTCGGCACCTACAATGAGCAGTTCTTC.

This clonotype came up many times. CDR3 sequence reads: CASSLGGLSYNEQFF. CDR3 DNA: TGTGCCAGCAGCCTAGGCGGTCTATCCTACAATGAGCAGTTCTTC. The rearrangement uses TRBV4-2 and TRBJ2-1; D call uncertain. The CDR3 has 15 amino acids. Trimming removed 4 bases from V and 1 base from J, with 11 bases in between. Germline loops: CDR1 LGHNA, CDR2 YNFKEQ.

The CDR3 sequence: CSARDVAGWTSGSERNQETQYF. The CDR3 region has the DNA TGCAGTGCTAGAGACGTGGCGGGCTGGACTAGCGGGTCTGAGAGGAACCAAGAGACCCAGTACTTC. The rearrangement links TRBV20-1 to TRBJ2-5; TRBD2 aligns across 11 bases. Germline V CDR1 and CDR2: DFQATT, SNEGSKA (reference sequence). V shed 0 bases, J shed 0 bases, and the junction held 21 bases outside the gene matches. The CDR3 is 22 residues long.

The V gene is TRBV27, the J gene TRBJ2-1; D may be TRBD1 or TRBD2 (5 bases each). The CDR3 is 16 amino acids. The ends were cut back, 9 bases at V and 0 bases at J, with 18 bases in the middle. Germline values: CDR1 MNHEY, CDR2 SMNVEV (reference sequence). CDR3 nucleotides: TGTGCCAGTCATGACCTTTTAGGGACCTCCTACAATGAGCAGTTCTTC. It codes for CASHDLLGTSYNEQFF.

The V and J genes are TRBV6-2 or TRBV6-3 and TRBJ1-1, with a weak D call TRBD1 (5 bases). The CDR3 extends over 14 amino acids. The V gene lost 5 bases and the J gene lost 0 bases, with 10 bases spanning the gap. CDR1 and CDR2 (germline): MNHEY, SVGEGT. The CDR3 loop is CASSPDSLNTEAFF. CDR3 DNA: TGTGCCAGCAGTCCCGACAGTCTGAACACTGAAGCTTTCTTT.

This CDR3 is CASSPRFSGAKNIQYF. As DNA, the CDR3 is TGTGCCAGCAGTCCCCGATTCTCTGGGGCCAAAAACATTCAGTACTTC. The V call is TRBV12-3 or TRBV12-4, the J call TRBJ2-4; D is undetermined. This CDR3 is built from 16 residues. With 5 bases removed from V and 1 base from J, the gap between germline ends came to 15 bases.

This clonotype occurred many times. The rearrangement links TRBV7-9 to TRBJ2-7; 7 positions agree with TRBD1. V shed 5 bases, J shed 13 bases, and the junction held 11 bases outside the gene matches. The CDR3 covers 12 residues. Germline V gene data show CDR1 as SEHNR and CDR2 as FQNEAQ (reference sequence). Here the CDR3 DNA reads TGTGCCAGCAGCATCGGGGTAGGGGGCCATTACTTC. The encoded protein is CASSIGVGGHYF.

This clonotype was counted many times. V is TRBV6-1 and J is TRBJ1-2, with D possibly matching TRBD1 (5 bases). In germline, CDR1 is MNHNS, CDR2 SASEGT. The CDR3 length is 14 residues. The V and J ends lost 10 bases and 10 bases respectively, with 25 bases between them. The CDR3 DNA sequence: TGTGCCACCTCTATAACCCGGGACTACGAGGACTACACCTTC. This translates into CATSITRDYEDYTF.

V and J are TRBV2 and TRBJ1-6, with D hard to call. Germline V CDR1 and CDR2: SNHLY, FYNNEI. The CDR3 has 14 residues. The ends were cut back, 8 bases at V and 3 bases at J, with 11 bases in the middle. In DNA form, the CDR3 reads TGTGCCAGCGGTATACGGAACTATAATTCACCCCTCCACTTT. Encoded protein: CASGIRNYNSPLHF.

This clonotype was seen a handful of times. The chain is built from TRBV12-5 and TRBJ2-7; D gene ambiguous. The CDR3 has 18 amino acids. Trimming cost V 3 bases and J 0 bases, with 21 bases left between them. Germline V gene data show CDR1 as LGHNT and CDR2 as FRNRAP. The chain's CDR3 is CASGFGAEAGDFSYEQYF. DNA of the CDR3: TGTGCTAGTGGTTTTGGAGCCGAGGCAGGAGATTTCTCCTACGAGCAGTACTTC.

The gene calls are TRBV6-2 or TRBV6-3 and TRBJ2-3; 11 nucleotides align to TRBD1. Germline V gene sequence: CDR1 MNHEY, CDR2 SVGEGT. J lost 3 bases, V lost 4 bases, and 3 bases had no gene match. The CDR3 loop spans 15 amino acids. CDR3 coding DNA: TGTGCCAGCAGTTGGACAGGGGGCCTTACAGATACGCAGTATTTT. Its translation: CASSWTGGLTDTQYF.

The chain has TRBV2 and TRBJ2-1; no clear D. Germline-derived CDR1 and CDR2 are SNHLY and FYNNEI. This CDR3 is 12 amino acids long. V gave up 2 bases and J gave up 8 bases, with 7 bases separating them. Here the CDR3 reads CASSERADEQFF. In DNA form, the CDR3 reads TGTGCCAGCAGTGAAAGGGCGGATGAGCAGTTCTTC.